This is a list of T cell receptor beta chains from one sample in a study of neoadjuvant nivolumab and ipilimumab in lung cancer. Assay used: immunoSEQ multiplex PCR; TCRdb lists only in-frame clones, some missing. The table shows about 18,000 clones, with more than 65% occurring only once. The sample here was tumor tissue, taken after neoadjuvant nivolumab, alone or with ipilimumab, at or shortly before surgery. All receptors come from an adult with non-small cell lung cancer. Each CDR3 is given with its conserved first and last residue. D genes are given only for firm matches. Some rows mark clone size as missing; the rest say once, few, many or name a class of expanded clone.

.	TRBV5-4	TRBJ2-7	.	TGTGCCAGCAGCCCCTTGGGCGGGAATTTCAACGAGCAGTACTTC	CASSPLGGNFNEQYF
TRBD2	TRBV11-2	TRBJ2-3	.	TGTGCCAGCAGCCCCCCTTGGGTAGCGGGGGACACAGATACGCAGTATTTT	CASSPPWVAGDTDTQYF
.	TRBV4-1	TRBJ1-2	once	TGCGCCAGCAGCCAGGTCCTCCTTGGCTATGGCTACACCTTC	CASSQVLLGYGYTF
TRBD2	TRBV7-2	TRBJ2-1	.	TGTGCCAGCAGCTTAGAGGGACTACATCTCAATGAGCAGTTCTTC	CASSLEGLHLNEQFF
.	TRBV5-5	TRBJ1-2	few	TGTGCCAGCAGCTTGGCGCTCTATGGCTACACCTTC	CASSLALYGYTF
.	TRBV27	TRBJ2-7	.	TGTGCCAGCAGTTTCCGGATGGGCGAAAAGGCCTACGAGCAGTACTTC	CASSFRMGEKAYEQYF
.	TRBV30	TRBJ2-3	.	TGTGCCTGGAGTCTAGATCTTTCAGGGAGAGGCACAGATACGCAGTATTTT	CAWSLDLSGRGTDTQYF
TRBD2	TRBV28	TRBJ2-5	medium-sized	TGTGCCAGCAGGGCCCCTCCCGGGACTAGCGCAGAGACCCAGTACTTC	CASRAPPGTSAETQYF
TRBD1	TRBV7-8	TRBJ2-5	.	TGTGCCAGCGGCTGGGACAGGGGCCAAGAGACCCAGTACTTC	CASGWDRGQETQYF
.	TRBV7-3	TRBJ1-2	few	TGTGCCAGCAGCCCCGACCTCCGGAGCTATGGCTACACCTTC	CASSPDLRSYGYTF
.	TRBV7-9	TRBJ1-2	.	TGTGCCAGCAGCTTAGACGGGGCTAACTATGGCTACACCTTC	CASSLDGANYGYTF
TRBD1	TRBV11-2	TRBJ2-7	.	TGTGCCAGCAGCTTAGGGCAGGGGGCCTACGAGCAGTACTTC	CASSLGQGAYEQYF
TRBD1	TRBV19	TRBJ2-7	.	TGTGCCAGTAAGTCCGGGACAGGGGGCTACGAGCAGTACTTC	CASKSGTGGYEQYF
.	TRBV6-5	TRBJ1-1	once	TGTGCCAGCAGTCGGACGGACCTGAACACTGAAGCTTTCTTT	CASSRTDLNTEAFF
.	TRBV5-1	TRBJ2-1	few	TGCGCCAGCACCAGGGGGGGGCGAGAGCAGTTCTTC	CASTRGGREQFF
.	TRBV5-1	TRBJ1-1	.	TGCGCCAGCAGCTCCCAATCGGTGAACACTGAAGCTTTCTTT	CASSSQSVNTEAFF
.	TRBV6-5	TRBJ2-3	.	TGTGCCAGCAGTCGACTAGGGGGCACAGATACGCAGTATTTT	CASSRLGGTDTQYF
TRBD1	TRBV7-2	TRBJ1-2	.	TGTGCCAGCAGCTCGGGACAGCTTAACTATGGCTACACCTTC	CASSSGQLNYGYTF
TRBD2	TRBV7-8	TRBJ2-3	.	TGTGCCAGCAGCTTAGGGGACTATTCTACAGATACGCAGTATTTT	CASSLGDYSTDTQYF
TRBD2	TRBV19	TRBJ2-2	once	TGTGCCTCCGAGAGCGGGAGACGGGGCGGGGAGCTGTTTTTT	CASESGRRGGELFF
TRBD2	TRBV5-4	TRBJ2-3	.	TGTGCCAGCACCCCTGGCACTAGCGGGACCCTCGGCACAGATACGCAGTATTTT	CASTPGTSGTLGTDTQYF
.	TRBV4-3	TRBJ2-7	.	TGCGCCAGCAGCCAAGAGACAGCCTACGAGCAGTACTTC	CASSQETAYEQYF
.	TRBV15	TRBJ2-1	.	TGTGCCACCAGCAGAGATGGTAGGAACAATGAGCAGTTCTTC	CATSRDGRNNEQFF
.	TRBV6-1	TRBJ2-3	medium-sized	TGTGCCAGCAGTGAATGGGGTGACACAGATACGCAGTATTTT	CASSEWGDTDTQYF
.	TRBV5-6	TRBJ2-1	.	TGTGCCAGCAGCTTGGGGGGCTGGTACAATGAGCAGTTCTTC	CASSLGGWYNEQFF
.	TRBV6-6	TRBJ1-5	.	TGTGCCAGCAGCCAGCTGGGTAGCAATCAGCCCCAGCATTTT	CASSQLGSNQPQHF
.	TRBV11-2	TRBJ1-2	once	TGTGCCAGCAGCTTAGGATTAAACTATGGCTACACCTTC	CASSLGLNYGYTF
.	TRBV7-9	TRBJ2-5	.	TGTGCCAGCAGCTTAGCGGCAGGGTCAGTGACCCAGTACTTC	CASSLAAGSVTQYF
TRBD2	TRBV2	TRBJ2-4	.	TGTGCCAGCAGGGCTAGCGGGAGGGTCAAAAACATTCAGTACTTC	CASRASGRVKNIQYF
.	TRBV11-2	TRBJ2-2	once	TGTGCCAGCAGCTTACTCCGGACCACCGGGGAGCTGTTTTTT	CASSLLRTTGELFF
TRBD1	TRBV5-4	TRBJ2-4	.	TGTGCCAGCAGCTCCCCAGGACAGGAAAACATTCAGTACTTC	CASSSPGQENIQYF
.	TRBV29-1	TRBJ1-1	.	TGCAGCGTTGAGATGAACACTGAAGCTTTCTTT	CSVEMNTEAFF
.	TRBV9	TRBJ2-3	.	TGTGCCAGCAGCCGTGGGGCGGACACAGATACGCAGTATTTT	CASSRGADTDTQYF
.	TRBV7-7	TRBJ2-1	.	TGTGCCAGCAGCTTGGCCCACAGCCCGGAGGGTGAGCAGTTCTTC	CASSLAHSPEGEQFF
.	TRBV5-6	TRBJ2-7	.	TGTGCCAGCAGCTTGGCCGCGACTTACGAGCAGTACTTC	CASSLAATYEQYF
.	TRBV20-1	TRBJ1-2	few	TGCAGTGCTAGTTTGGCAGTCGGCTACACCTTC	CSASLAVGYTF
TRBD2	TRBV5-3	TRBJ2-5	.	TGTGCCAGAAGCGCGCGGGCGGGAGTGGAGACCCAGTACTTC	CARSARAGVETQYF
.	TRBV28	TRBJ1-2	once	TGTGCCAGCAGTCCTAAGGACAGAAGCTATGGCTACACCTTC	CASSPKDRSYGYTF
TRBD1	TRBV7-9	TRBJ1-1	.	TGTGCCAGCAGCCCGGGGACAGGGGTGGCCACTGAAGCTTTCTTT	CASSPGTGVATEAFF
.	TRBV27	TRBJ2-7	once	TGTGCCAGCAGTTCATCCGGGACGCACTACGAGCAGTACTTC	CASSSSGTHYEQYF
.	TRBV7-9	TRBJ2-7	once	TGTGCCAGCAGCTTATCCCAGGGGAGCTACGAGCAGTACTTC	CASSLSQGSYEQYF
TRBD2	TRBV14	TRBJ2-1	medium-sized	TGTGCCAGCAGCCCTCTGCACAGCCATATAGGGACTAGCGGGAGGGATGAGCAGTTCTTC	CASSPLHSHIGTSGRDEQFF
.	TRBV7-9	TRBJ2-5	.	TGTGCCAGCAGCCCAACGACCGGGGAGACCCAGTACTTC	CASSPTTGETQYF
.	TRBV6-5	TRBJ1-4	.	TGTGCCAGCAGACACGACTCTTTTAATGAAAAACTGTTTTTT	CASRHDSFNEKLFF
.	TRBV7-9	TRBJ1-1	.	TGTGCCAGCAACACAGGGTCGAGTAACACTGAAGCTTTCTTT	CASNTGSSNTEAFF
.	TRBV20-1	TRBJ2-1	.	TGCAGTGCTCCGGACAATGAGCAGTTCTTC	CSAPDNEQFF
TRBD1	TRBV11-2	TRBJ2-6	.	TGTGCCAGCAGCTCCACCAGGGGGTTTGGGGCCAACGTCCTGACTTTC	CASSSTRGFGANVLTF
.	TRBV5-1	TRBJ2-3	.	TGCGCCAGCAGCAACTTGGGCCCCCGGGGCGCAGATACGCAGTATTTT	CASSNLGPRGADTQYF
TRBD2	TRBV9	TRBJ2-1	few	TGTGCCAGCAGCGTAGTGGCGGGAGGGGCCCTTGGGGGGAATGAGCAGTTCTTC	CASSVVAGGALGGNEQFF
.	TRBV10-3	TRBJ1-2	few	TGTGCCATCAGTGAGTCCGGATCTAACTATGGCTACACCTTC	CAISESGSNYGYTF
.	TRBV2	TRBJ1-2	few	TGTGCCAGCACTCCGGGGGGTGGCTACACCTTC	CASTPGGGYTF
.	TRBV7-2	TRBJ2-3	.	TGTGCCAGCAGCTTAAGTCGAGATACGCAGTATTTT	CASSLSRDTQYF